Below, 22 T cell receptor beta chains from the same sample are listed, as sequenced in a study of blood T cell repertoires in COVID-19. Only in-frame clones appear in the TCRdb table, and some are missing; sequencing was by immunoSEQ multiplex PCR. The sample carries 250,000 or so clones, 86% recorded once. The sequenced sample consisted of peripheral blood. The receptors derive from a man aged 35 to 55 with active or convalescent COVID-19.

The chain recombines TRBV9 with TRBJ2-3; 8 nucleotides line up with TRBD2. The germline gives CDR1 SGDLS, CDR2 YYNGEE. The CDR3 contains 15 residues. The V segment lost 0 bases and the J segment 2 bases; nucleotides outside the gene matches: 2. This chain's CDR3 is CASSVGLAITDTQYF. In DNA, the CDR3 is TGTGCCAGCAGCGTAGGACTAGCGATCACAGATACGCAGTATTTT.

In DNA form, the CDR3 reads TGTGCCTGGAGTCCAACAGGGGCCTTTATTTATGGCTACACCTTC. It encodes CAWSPTGAFIYGYTF. The rearrangement joins TRBV30 to TRBJ1-2; 7 bases map to TRBD1. Unmatched junction bases numbered 11, after V lost 2 bases and J lost 5 bases. Germline V lookup: CDR1 GTSNPN, CDR2 SVGIG (reference sequence). The length of the CDR3 is 15 residues.

This clone was seen more than once but under ten times. This chain connects TRBV19 to TRBJ1-5; 7 nucleotides agree with TRBD1. CDR3 size: 14 residues. V lost 8 bases to trimming and J lost 9 bases; unmatched junction nucleotides: 13. Germline V gene sequence: CDR1 LNHDA, CDR2 SQIVND (reference sequence). This CDR3 reads CASGPGQPLPPQHF. CDR3 coding DNA: TGTGCCAGTGGACCGGGACAGCCTCTTCCGCCCCAGCATTTT.

The V and J genes are TRBV6-6 and TRBJ1-3; D may be TRBD1 (6 bases). This CDR3 is built from 12 residues. V lost 5 bases, J lost 13 bases, and 15 bases lay in between. Germline V CDR1 and CDR2: MNHNY, SVGAGI (reference sequence). The CDR3 is CASSPQGRLIYF. Here the CDR3 DNA reads TGTGCCAGCAGTCCACAGGGCCGTCTTATATATTTT.

The genes are TRBV9 and TRBJ1-3; maybe TRBD1 (5 bases). In germline, CDR1 is SGDLS, CDR2 YYNGEE. Trimming stripped 0 bases from V and 8 bases from J, with 12 bases between. The CDR3 contains 14 residues. The CDR3 loop reads CASSVDRGSDTIYF. In nucleotides, the CDR3 is TGTGCCAGCAGCGTAGACCGGGGGTCGGACACCATATATTTT.

V and J are TRBV7-9 and TRBJ1-1, with a possible D match to TRBD1 (6 bases). Germline CDR1 SEHNR, CDR2 FQNEAQ (reference sequence). This CDR3 has 14 residues. The V and J ends lost 5 bases and 1 base respectively, with 11 bases between them. The CDR3: CASSPLDRNTEAFF. The DNA for the CDR3 is TGTGCCAGCAGCCCTTTGGACAGGAACACTGAAGCTTTCTTT.

This clone has just one count. The J gene is TRBJ2-3, the V gene TRBV5-4, with D tentatively TRBD1 (5 bases). V lost 3 bases and J 2 bases, leaving 16 bases between the germline ends. The germline gives CDR1 SGHNT, CDR2 YYREEE (reference sequence). The length of the CDR3 is 16 residues. CDR3 DNA: TGTGCCAGCAGCTCCCCCCGGTCAGGGCACACAGATACGCAGTATTTT. Translated: CASSSPRSGHTDTQYF.

This clone was recorded once. V usage is TRBV6-1 and J usage is TRBJ2-7, with TRBD2 as a possible D gene (6 bases). The V gene's germline CDR1 is MNHNS and CDR2 SASEGT. V was clipped by 2 bases and J by 3 bases, with 11 bases between them. There are 14 residues in the CDR3. The CDR3 here is CASSEHGSRYEQYF. The CDR3 region has the DNA TGTGCCAGCAGTGAACACGGGAGTCGCTACGAGCAGTACTTC.

As concerns this clone: Different DNA sequences within this sample yield the same CDR3. The rearrangement uses TRBV12-3 or TRBV12-4 and TRBJ2-7, with D possibly TRBD2 on 5 matching bases. The CDR3 is 12 residues long. Trimming stripped 3 bases from V and 2 bases from J, with 5 bases between. The CDR3 sequence is CASSFGTYEQYF. The CDR3, as DNA: TGTGCCAGCAGTTTCGGGACCTACGAGCAGTACTTC.

This chain connects TRBV7-3 to TRBJ2-1; 13 positions match TRBD2. Germline CDR1 and CDR2: SGHTA and FQGTGA. Trimming cost V 5 bases and J 10 bases; bases outside gene matches: 5. This CDR3 region has 14 residues. The CDR3 DNA reads as TGTGCCAGCAGCCCGGGGACTAGCGGGACCGAGCAGTTCTTC. Residues: CASSPGTSGTEQFF. The whole variable domain, remainder taken from reference TRBV7-3 and TRBJ2-1, is GAGVSQTPSNKVTEKGKYVELRCDPISGHTALYWYRQSLGQGPEFLIYFQGTGAADDSGLPNDRFFAVRPEGSVSTLKIQRTERGDSAVYLCASSPGTSGTEQFFGPGTRLTVL.

The CDR3 loop reads CATSDHAGLSETQYF. The CDR3, as DNA: TGTGCCACCAGTGACCATGCGGGGCTTTCTGAGACCCAGTACTTC. The rearrangement uses TRBV24-1 and TRBJ2-5; D may be TRBD2 (6 bases). Germline CDR1 is KGHDR and CDR2 is SFDVKD. V lost 4 bases, J lost 5 bases, and 16 bases lay in between. The CDR3 has 15 residues.

V and J are TRBV18 and TRBJ2-1; 7 bases align to TRBD2. This CDR3 contains 16 residues. Germline CDR1 KGHSH, CDR2 LQKENI. V shed 4 bases, J shed 4 bases, and the junction held 10 bases outside the gene matches. CDR3 nucleotides: TGTGCCAGCTCACTTCAGCGGGACCGACCTTACAATGAGCAGTTCTTC. Its protein product is CASSLQRDRPYNEQFF. Full variable domain (remainder filled in from reference TRBV18 and TRBJ2-1): NAGVMQNPRHLVRRRGQEARLRCSPMKGHSHVYWYRQLPEEGLKFMVYLQKENIIDESGMPKERFSAEFPKEGPSILRIQQVVRGDSAAYFCASSLQRDRPYNEQFFGPGTRLTVL.

The chain joins TRBV6-6 to TRBJ1-5; 12 nucleotides align to TRBD1. The CDR3 totals 19 residues. CDR1 and CDR2 (germline): MNHNY, SVGAGI (reference sequence). V lost 5 bases to trimming and J lost 5 bases; unmatched junction nucleotides: 16. In DNA, the CDR3 is TGTGCCAGCAGTCCCCCTCGGGGTATGGGGACAGGGGGCGATCAGCCCCAGCATTTT. This translates into CASSPPRGMGTGGDQPQHF.

The genes are TRBV25-1 and TRBJ2-2; D is ambiguous. Per the germline V gene, CDR1 is MGHDK and CDR2 is SYGVNS. The CDR3 spans 12 residues. Trimming left V 7 bases short and J 5 bases short, with 8 bases between. The CDR3 spells CASKTTTGELFF. CDR3 nucleotides: TGTGCCAGCAAAACAACAACCGGGGAGCTGTTTTTT.

This chain links TRBV27 with TRBJ2-2, with 12 bases matching TRBD2. This CDR3 has 17 amino acids. Germline V gene lookup returns CDR1 MNHEY and CDR2 SMNVEV (reference sequence). Unmatched junction bases numbered 7, after V lost 6 bases and J lost 2 bases. In DNA form, the CDR3 reads TGTGCCAGCAGGGGGCGACTAGCGGGGGATAACACCGGGGAGCTGTTTTTT. Protein sequence: CASRGRLAGDNTGELFF.

V and J are TRBV29-1 and TRBJ2-7, with TRBD2 as a possible D gene (6 bases). Trimming left V 0 bases short and J 1 base short, with 16 bases between. The CDR3 is 16 residues long. Germline V gene sequence: CDR1 SQVTM, CDR2 ANQGSEA. For the CDR3, the DNA is TGCAGCGTTGAAGATCCGGGGCTGCGGGGATCCTACGAGCAGTACTTC. This sequence encodes CSVEDPGLRGSYEQYF.

The rearrangement joins TRBV28 to TRBJ1-2, with no clear D. The CDR3 has 11 residues. Trimming pared 7 bases from V and 6 bases from J, leaving 9 bases between. CDR1 and CDR2 (germline): MDHEN, SYDVKM. As DNA, the CDR3 is TGTGCCAGCAACCCGGGTCATGGCTACACCTTC. Translation gives CASNPGHGYTF.

CDR3 in DNA: TGTGCCAGCAGCTTCGGGGCCGGGGAGGAGGGAGCCAAAAACATTCAGTACTTC. Translated, it gives CASSFGAGEEGAKNIQYF. The chain couples TRBV5-4 to TRBJ2-4; TRBD2 is a possible D gene (6 bases). The CDR3 runs to 18 residues. CDR1 is SGHNT, CDR2 YYREEE, per germline (reference sequence). Trimming shortened V by 2 bases and J by 0 bases, and 18 bases separated the two germline ends.

The chain recombines TRBV9 with TRBJ1-2, with unresolved D. Trimming shortened V by 0 bases and J by 7 bases, and 10 bases separated the two germline ends. There are 13 residues in the CDR3. The germline gives CDR1 SGDLS, CDR2 YYNGEE. As DNA, the CDR3 is TGTGCCAGCAGCGTAGACGGGAGCGGTGGCTACACCTTC. Encoded protein: CASSVDGSGGYTF.

This sequence joins TRBV18 and TRBJ1-4; D gene ambiguous. V shed 8 bases and J shed 4 bases, with 17 bases lying between them. The CDR3 consists of 15 residues. Germline V gene lookup returns CDR1 KGHSH and CDR2 LQKENI. The CDR3 region is CASASRGQDNEKLFF. CDR3 nucleotides: TGTGCCAGCGCCTCGCGAGGGCAGGATAATGAAAAACTGTTTTTT.

This clone was seen a few times. This CDR3 reads CASSQDRGSQDNQPQHF. Here the CDR3 DNA reads TGCGCCAGCAGCCAAGATAGAGGGAGCCAGGACAATCAGCCCCAGCATTTT. This sequence joins TRBV4-1 and TRBJ1-5; D gene unclear. The CDR3 sequence is 17 residues long. Germline CDR1 MGHRA, CDR2 YSYEKL. V was cut by 0 bases and J by 3 bases, with 15 bases left in between.

The J gene is TRBJ2-7, the V gene TRBV6-5; weak D call: TRBD1 (5 bases). Germline V gene lookup returns CDR1 MNHEY and CDR2 SVGAGI. Trimming stripped 11 bases from V and 3 bases from J, with 14 bases between. The CDR3 spans 12 residues. In nucleotides, the CDR3 is TGTGCCTCCCAGGGCTCTGGCTACGAGCAGTACTTC. Translation gives CASQGSGYEQYF.